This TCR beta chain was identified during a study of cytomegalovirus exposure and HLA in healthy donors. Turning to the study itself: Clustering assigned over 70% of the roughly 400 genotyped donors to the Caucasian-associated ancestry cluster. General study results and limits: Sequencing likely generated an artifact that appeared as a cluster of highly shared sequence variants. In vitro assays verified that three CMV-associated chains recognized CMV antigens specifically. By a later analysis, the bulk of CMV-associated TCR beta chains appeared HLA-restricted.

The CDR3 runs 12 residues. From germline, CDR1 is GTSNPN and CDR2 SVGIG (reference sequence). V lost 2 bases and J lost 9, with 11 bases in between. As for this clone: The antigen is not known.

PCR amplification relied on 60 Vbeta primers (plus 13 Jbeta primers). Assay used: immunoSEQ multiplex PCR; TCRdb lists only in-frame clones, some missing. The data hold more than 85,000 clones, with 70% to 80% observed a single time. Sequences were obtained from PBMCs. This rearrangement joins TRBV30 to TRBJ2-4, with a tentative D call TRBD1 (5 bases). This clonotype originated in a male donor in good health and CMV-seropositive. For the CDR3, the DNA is TGTGCCTGGAGTATCCCAGGGCTCATTCAGTACTTC. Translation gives CAWSIPGLIQYF.